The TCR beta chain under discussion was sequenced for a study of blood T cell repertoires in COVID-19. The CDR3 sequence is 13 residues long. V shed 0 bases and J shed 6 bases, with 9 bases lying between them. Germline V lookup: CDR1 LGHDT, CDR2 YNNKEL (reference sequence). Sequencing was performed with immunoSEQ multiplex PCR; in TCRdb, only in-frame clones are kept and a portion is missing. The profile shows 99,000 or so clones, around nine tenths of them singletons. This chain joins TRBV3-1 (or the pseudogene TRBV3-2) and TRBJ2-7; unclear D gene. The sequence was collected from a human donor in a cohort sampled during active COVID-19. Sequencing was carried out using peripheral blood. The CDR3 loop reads CASSQDELREQYF. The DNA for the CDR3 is TGTGCCAGCAGCCAAGATGAGCTGCGCGAGCAGTACTTC.